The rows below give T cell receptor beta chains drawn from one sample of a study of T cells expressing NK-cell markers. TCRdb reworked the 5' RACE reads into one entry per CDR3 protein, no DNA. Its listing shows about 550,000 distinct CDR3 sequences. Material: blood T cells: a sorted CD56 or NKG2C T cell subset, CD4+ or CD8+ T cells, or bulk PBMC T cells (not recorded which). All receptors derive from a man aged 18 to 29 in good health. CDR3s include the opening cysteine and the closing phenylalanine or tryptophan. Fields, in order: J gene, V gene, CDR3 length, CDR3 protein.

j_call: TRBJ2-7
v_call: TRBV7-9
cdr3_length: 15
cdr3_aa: CASSVPGQGIHEQYF

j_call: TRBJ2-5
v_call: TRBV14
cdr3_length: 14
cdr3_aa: CASSESRVGQTQYF

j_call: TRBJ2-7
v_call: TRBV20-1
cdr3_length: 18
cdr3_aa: CSVKNRGLIQREFDEQYF

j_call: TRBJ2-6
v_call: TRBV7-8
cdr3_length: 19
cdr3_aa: CASSPHGTASYSGANVLTF

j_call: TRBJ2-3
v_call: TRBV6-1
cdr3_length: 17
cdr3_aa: CASSEIEIAGGLDTQYF

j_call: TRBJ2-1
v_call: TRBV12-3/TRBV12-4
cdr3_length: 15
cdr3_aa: CASSKLGARGDEQFF

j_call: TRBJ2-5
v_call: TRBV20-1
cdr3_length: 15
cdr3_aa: CSARSLRQGAQTQYF

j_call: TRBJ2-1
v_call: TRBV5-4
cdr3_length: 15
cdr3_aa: CASSPKTSYNNEQFF

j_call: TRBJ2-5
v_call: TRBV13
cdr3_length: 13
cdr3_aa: CASSEGGEETQYF

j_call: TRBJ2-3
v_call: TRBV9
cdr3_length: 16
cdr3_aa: CASSATGGARTDTQYF

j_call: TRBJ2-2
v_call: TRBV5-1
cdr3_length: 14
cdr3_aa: CASKSAEPTGELFF

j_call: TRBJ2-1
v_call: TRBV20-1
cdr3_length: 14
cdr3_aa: CSAGSGTQGNEQFF

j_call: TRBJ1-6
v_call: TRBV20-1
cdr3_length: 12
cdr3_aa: CSARVRSAPLHF

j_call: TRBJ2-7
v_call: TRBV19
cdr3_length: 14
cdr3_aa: CASSSGLISYEQYF

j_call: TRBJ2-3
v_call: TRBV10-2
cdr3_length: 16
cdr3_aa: CASRIAGGGFTDTQYF

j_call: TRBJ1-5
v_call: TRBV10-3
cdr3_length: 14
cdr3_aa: CAISESAKYQPQHF

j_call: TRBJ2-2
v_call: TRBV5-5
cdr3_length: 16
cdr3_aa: CASSLARGERTGELFF

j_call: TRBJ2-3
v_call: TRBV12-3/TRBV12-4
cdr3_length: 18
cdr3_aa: CASREGQGGLSDTDTQYF

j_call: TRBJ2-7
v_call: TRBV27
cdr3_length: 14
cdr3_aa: CASSLLAGRSEQYF

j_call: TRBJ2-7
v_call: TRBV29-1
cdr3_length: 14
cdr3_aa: CSVAPGQGLYEQYF

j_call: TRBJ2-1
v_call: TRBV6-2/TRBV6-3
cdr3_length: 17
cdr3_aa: CASSYGRWEKRANEQFF

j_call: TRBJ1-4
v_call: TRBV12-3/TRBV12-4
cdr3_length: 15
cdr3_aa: CASSWPGQRNEKLFF

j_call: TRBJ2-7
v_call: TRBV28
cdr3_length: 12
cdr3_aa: CASLSGISEQYF

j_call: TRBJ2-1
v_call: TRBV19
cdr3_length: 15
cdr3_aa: CASSIVGGSIYEQFF

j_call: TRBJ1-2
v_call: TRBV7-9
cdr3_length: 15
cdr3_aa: CASSQGQGASYGYTF

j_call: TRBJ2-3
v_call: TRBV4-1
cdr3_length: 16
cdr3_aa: CASSQEWGGDTDTQYF

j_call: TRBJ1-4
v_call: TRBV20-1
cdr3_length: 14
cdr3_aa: CSARDRHSGEKLFF

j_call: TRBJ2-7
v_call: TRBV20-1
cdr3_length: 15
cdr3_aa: CSARDPRTSAYEQYF

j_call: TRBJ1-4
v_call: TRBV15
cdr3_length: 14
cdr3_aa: CATSVRGFGEKLFF

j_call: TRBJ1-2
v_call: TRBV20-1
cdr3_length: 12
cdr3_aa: CSASQTNYGYTF